This T cell receptor (beta chain) was retrieved from a study of blood T cell repertoires in COVID-19. Study context: PBMCs, B-cell-depleted T cells, or T cells were the source of the cDNA or gDNA that made up the material.

Sequencing was performed with immunoSEQ multiplex PCR; in TCRdb, only in-frame clones are kept and a portion is missing. The sample comprises about 42,000 clones, 88% of which are singletons, and less than 3% rests with the top ten. The V segment lost 6 bases and the J segment 0 bases; nucleotides outside the gene matches: 9. This CDR3 has 17 amino acids. Germline CDR1 reads MNHEY; CDR2 reads SVGEGT. The TCR originated in a human donor in a cohort sampled during active COVID-19. Sequencing input: peripheral blood. This chain uses TRBV6-2 or TRBV6-3 with TRBJ2-2; TRBD1 matches at 8 bases. CDR3 region: CASSFPGQEPNTGELFF. The DNA for the CDR3 is TGTGCCAGCAGCTTCCCGGGACAGGAGCCGAACACCGGGGAGCTGTTTTTT.